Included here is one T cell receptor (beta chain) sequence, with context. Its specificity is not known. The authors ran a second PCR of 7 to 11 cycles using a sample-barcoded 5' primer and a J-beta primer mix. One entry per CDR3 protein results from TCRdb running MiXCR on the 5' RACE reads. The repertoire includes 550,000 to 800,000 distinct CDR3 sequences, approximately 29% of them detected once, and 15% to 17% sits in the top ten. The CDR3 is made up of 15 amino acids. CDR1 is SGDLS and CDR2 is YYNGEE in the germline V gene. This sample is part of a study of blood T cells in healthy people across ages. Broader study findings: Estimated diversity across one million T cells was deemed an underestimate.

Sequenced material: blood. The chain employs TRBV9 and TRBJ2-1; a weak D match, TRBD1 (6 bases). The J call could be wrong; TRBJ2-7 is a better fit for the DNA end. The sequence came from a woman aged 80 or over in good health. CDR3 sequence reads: CASSVAVTGPYEQYF. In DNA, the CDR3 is TGTGCCAGCAGCGTAGCCGTGACAGGACCCTACGAGCAGTACTTC.